This T cell receptor (beta chain) came from a study of cytomegalovirus exposure and HLA in healthy donors (dated by TCRdb to the late 2010s). Some background on the complete study: In an earlier analysis of under 600 of the donors, about 270 Gb of sequence data and 100 million or so unique TCR beta sequences from 180 million or so T cells were reported. A later analysis re-analyzed previously published TCR beta repertoires from 550 to 700 donors and added high-resolution HLA genotyping to study TCR occurrence patterns. An earlier analysis of 500 to 750 of the donors applied high-throughput TCR beta sequencing to assess whether each TCR beta V gene segment acted as functional or pseudogenic. Roughly 5 DR-DQ haplotypes were handled as single units for association and clustering, since linkage in the cohort was strong. Among the roughly 390 genotyped donors, more than 70% belonged to the genetic ancestry cluster associated with self-reported Caucasian donors. Donor age, sex, ethnicity and CMV serostatus were collected together with the repertoire data. All discovery cohort repertoires had been generated on a single sequencing platform. The number of typed donors differed by locus: 629-630 for A, B, C, DRB1 and DQB1; approximately 530 for DQA1; over 600 for DPA1; and some 430 for DPB1. Approximately 310 gigabases of sequencing data and approximately 93 million unique TCR sequences were included in an early release covering roughly 700 HLA-typed donors. The study aimed to test whether cataloging public T cell receptors could reveal signatures of past pathogen exposure. The study used immunosequencing to profile the T cell repertoires of some 600 subjects and linked those repertoires to cytomegalovirus serostatus. Class I and class II HLA loci were covered by the typing at four-digit resolution. In addition to the first cohort of roughly 700 subjects, a separate validation cohort of 130 or so different subjects was used. High-throughput TCR immunosequencing, statistical association of individual TCRs with disease status, and machine learning were combined to predict cytomegalovirus infection status. On average, 235,054 unique TCR beta nucleotide sequences were sequenced per donor among a few hundred genotyped donors of the cohort, with about 19% of those sequences being non-productive. Rather than drawing on any new phenotypic data, the later analysis identified candidate immune exposures from TCR beta sequences and the way those sequences occurred across donors. Genome-wide SNP genotypes for about 55% of the 666 donors were used in a later genetic analysis, which treated that subset as a discovery cohort. What the study reported, not specific to this receptor: Roughly uniform sequencing depth across donors was assumed in presence/absence analyses, although this assumption may not hold. The study gave a list of 150 to 200 TCR beta chains associated with cytomegalovirus. A later analysis associated 16,951 TCR beta sequences with specific HLA alleles at a false discovery rate of 0.05. An association between a missense DCLRE1C variant and V-gene and J-gene trimming of TCR beta chains was found in a later genetic analysis and replicated in an independent cohort. A few of the identified cytomegalovirus-associated TCR beta chains were confirmed in vitro to be specific for cytomegalovirus antigens. A group of highly shared sequence variants was considered likely to be a technical artifact of the sequencing pipeline. In a later analysis, the rate of TCR association differed among HLA loci, with DRB1 alleles having the most associated TCRs and HLA-C alleles having the fewest. In an earlier analysis of around 500 of the donors, most TCR beta V segments appeared in productive rearrangements about 87% or about 30% of the time, broadly matching IMGT annotations. The authors suggested that the approach could potentially be extended to other disease states and immunological phenotypes. Compared with the roughly 700-donor mean, donors in an Asian-associated ancestry cluster had fewer N-insertions in productive TCRs, according to a later genetic analysis. HLA typing was unavailable for some donors at each locus, so association tests used only the typed subset. In both the original and validation cohorts, the classifier was reported to diagnose cytomegalovirus status with high specificity and sensitivity. A further reported finding was that TCR beta sequences accurately predicted the HLA-A and HLA-B alleles for most subjects in the first cohort. In a later analysis, HLA-associated TCR beta chains were found to be more clonally expanded and to have lower generation probabilities than equally common non-associated chains. A later analysis reported that several top co-occurrence clusters appeared linked to parvovirus B19, influenza, CMV and Epstein-Barr virus. In a later analysis, most CMV-associated TCR beta chains were found to appear HLA-restricted, with HLA associations seemingly driven largely by CMV exposure. Because counts were too low, approximately 18 rarely observed V segments, including chromosome 9 orphons, were excluded from the earlier analysis of roughly 580 of the donors. Across donors, most TCR sequences were observed very rarely, whereas some public TCRs were present in many individuals. In this cohort, only TCR beta chains were sequenced, and detectable features were limited by the absence of alpha or paired-chain data. The 87-base-pair reads could not distinguish some IMGT-functional V segments, including TRBV6-2 and TRBV6-3, so those segments were excluded. Linkage disequilibrium might explain the correlated functional status among segregating V segments, but an unknown experimental factor could not be excluded. Immune exposure information for the cohort was limited to CMV serostatus. Strong co-occurrence of HLA alleles, especially DR and DQ, made assigning TCR associations to individual alleles difficult.

The CDR3 spans 17 residues, from the cysteine through the phenylalanine. The sequence is cut down to CDR3 DNA, 51 bases in frame from base 1. V ends up 2 bases short and J 4 bases short, with an unmatched junction base count of 10. Looking up the germline V gene yields CDR1 SGHDT and CDR2 YYEEEE. In total, roughly 710 healthy bone marrow donors made up the cohort. Cohort members were all nominally healthy when sampled, although unrecorded immune exposures were likely present. The donor was CMV seropositive and was included in the group of 250 to 350 seropositive cohort members. Each donor provided a peripheral blood sample, and peripheral blood mononuclear cells were used for TCR beta sequencing. The Qiagen DNeasy Blood Extraction Kit was used to extract genomic DNA from the blood cell samples. Library preparation was by the immunoSEQ multiplex PCR assay. For the multiplex PCR, a mixture combining 60 forward primers for TCR Vbeta segments and 13 reverse primers for TCR Jbeta segments was used. A multiplex PCR assay on genomic DNA amplified the CDR3 region of rearranged TCR beta genes. The Illumina HiSeq System was used to sequence the amplified TCR beta libraries as 87-base-pair reads. The authors' pipeline ran thus. Across the roughly 700 repertoires, a later analysis counted around 80 million unique TCR beta chains, some 11 million of which were shared by at least two donors. Raw reads were error-corrected and collapsed into unique sequences by a nearest-neighbor algorithm in which closely related sequences were merged to remove PCR and sequencing errors. Alignment of CDR3 sequences to IMGT reference sequences was used to assign V, D and J gene segments. For a sequence to be retained, a match of at least six nucleotides was required to both a V gene segment and a J gene segment. Rearrangements were called productive when the CDR3 lacked stop codons and stayed in frame with V and J; all others were non-productive. Following IMGT convention, CDR3 was defined as the stretch from the second conserved V-encoded cysteine to the conserved J-encoded phenylalanine. In an earlier analysis of roughly 610 of the donors, sequences lacking an unambiguous match to a single V gene segment were excluded. An earlier analysis of roughly 590 of the donors called V segments functional above 56.7% productive rearrangements and segregating when the between-donor standard deviation exceeded 5%. A statistical classification framework was built for diagnosing cytomegalovirus status from the catalog of TCR beta chain sequences. V and J gene assignment, in a later analysis, came from comparing TCR nucleotide sequences with IMGT/GENE-DB human TR gene sequences. In a later analysis, CDR3 sequences and most-parsimonious VDJ recombination scenarios were assigned using the TCRdist pipeline. In a later analysis, each TCR beta chain was defined by its CDR3 amino acid sequence together with its V-gene family, and reads without a unique V-gene family were excluded. In a later analysis, a few hundred highly shared, low-generation-probability nucleotide sequences were removed to address suspected cross-contamination and a sequencing artifact. For each public chain, a later analysis derived a clonal expansion index from normalized ranks of inferred template counts within each repertoire. Generation probabilities in a later analysis came from a VDJ recombination model fitted to out-of-frame rearrangements, and those results were checked against IGoR. Hypergeometric tests were used in a later analysis to score TCR-TCR, TCR-HLA and TCR-CMV co-occurrence, with a repertoire-size bias correction applied to the TCR pairs. A later analysis estimated false discovery rates by permuting HLA or CMV assignments 20 times. A later analysis grouped co-occurring TCRs with DBSCAN, adding TCRdist sequence similarity when clustering within HLA-allele-positive subsets. Repertoires with fewer than 30,000 or more than 120,000 public chains, plus five repertoires with anomalous nucleotide sharing, were excluded from co-occurrence clustering. As stored in TCRdb, this immuneACCESS dataset retains in-frame rearrangements with V and J assigned. A fraction of the clones does not appear; measured against another copy, unresolved V genes explain less than half of the discrepancy, and the remainder lacks a known reason. V and J calls and clone size are given by that table; D and trimming were obtained from the DNA. The sample data list about 160,000 clones, and 65% to 85% of these were observed just once. Almost 3% of the sample is taken by the ten largest.

Remarks on this clone: Its target antigen remains unknown. No per-base quality is available; no much larger clone lies one base away.

This sequence uses TRBV5-6 and TRBJ2-3; 10 nucleotides in the junction match TRBD2. Material for sequencing was PBMCs. The receptor was derived from a woman between 50 and 59 years old in good health and CMV-seropositive. For the CDR3, the sequence is CASSLILAGLQPDTQYF. The sequenced DNA: TGTGCCAGCAGCTTAATACTAGCGGGGCTCCAACCAGATACGCAGTATTTT. The variable domain in full, with residues beyond the CDR3 obtained from the reference TRBV5-6 and TRBJ2-3 genes, is DAGVTQSPTHLIKTRGQQVTLRCSPKSGHDTVSWYQQALGQGPQFIFQYYEEEERQRGNFPDRFSGHQFPNYSSELNVNALLLGDSALYLCASSLILAGLQPDTQYFGPGTRLTVL.